This record concerns one T cell receptor (beta chain) sequence. These data originate in a study of blood T cell repertoires in COVID-19. Profiled with immunoSEQ multiplex PCR; TCRdb holds only in-frame clones, not every one. Counted here are about 310,000 clones, around 89% occurring once; the ten biggest clones make up roughly 8.9%. CDR1 is WNHNN, CDR2 SYGVQD, per germline (reference sequence). The germline V and J ends were trimmed by 6 bases and 5 bases, with 13 bases remaining between them. CDR3 length equals 13 residues. The chain has TRBV10-1 and TRBJ1-2; the D is unclear. This sequence was found in a middle-aged woman who had recovered from COVID-19. The sequenced sample consisted of PBMCs or T cells enriched from blood (not recorded which). This CDR3 reads CASSRAGPYGYTF. The CDR3 bases are TGCGCCAGCAGCAGAGCGGGCCCTTATGGCTACACCTTC.